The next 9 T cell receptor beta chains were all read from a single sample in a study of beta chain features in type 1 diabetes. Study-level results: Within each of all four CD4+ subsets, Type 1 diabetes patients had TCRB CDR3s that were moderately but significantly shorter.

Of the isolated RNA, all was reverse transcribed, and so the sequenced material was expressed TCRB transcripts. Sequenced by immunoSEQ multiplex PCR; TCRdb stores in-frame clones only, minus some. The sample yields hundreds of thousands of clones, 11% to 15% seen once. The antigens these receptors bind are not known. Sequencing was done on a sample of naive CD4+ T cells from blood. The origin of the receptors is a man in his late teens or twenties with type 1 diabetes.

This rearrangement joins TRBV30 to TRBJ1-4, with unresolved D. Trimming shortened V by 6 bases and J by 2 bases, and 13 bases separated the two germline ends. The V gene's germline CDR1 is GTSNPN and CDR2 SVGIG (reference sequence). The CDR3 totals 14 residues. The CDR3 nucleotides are TGTGCCTGCCCGAGGGTGGGGACTAATGAAAAACTGTTTTTT. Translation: CACPRVGTNEKLFF.

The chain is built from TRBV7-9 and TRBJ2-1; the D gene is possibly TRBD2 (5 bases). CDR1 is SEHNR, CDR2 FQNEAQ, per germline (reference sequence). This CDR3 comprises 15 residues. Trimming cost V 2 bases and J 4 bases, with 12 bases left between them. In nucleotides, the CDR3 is TGTGCCAGCAGCTTATCTAAGAGGGTGTACAATGAGCAGTTCTTC. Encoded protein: CASSLSKRVYNEQFF.

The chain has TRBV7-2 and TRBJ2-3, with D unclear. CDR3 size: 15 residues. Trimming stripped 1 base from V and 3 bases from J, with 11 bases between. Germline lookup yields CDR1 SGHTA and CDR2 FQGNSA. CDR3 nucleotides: TGTGCCAGCAGCTTAGACCGGGCTAGTACAGATACGCAGTATTTT. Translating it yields CASSLDRASTDTQYF.

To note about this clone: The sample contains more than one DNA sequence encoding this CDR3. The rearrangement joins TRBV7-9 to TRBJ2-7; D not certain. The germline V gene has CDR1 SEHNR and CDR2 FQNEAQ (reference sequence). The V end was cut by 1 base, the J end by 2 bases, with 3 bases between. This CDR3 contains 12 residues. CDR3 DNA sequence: TGTGCCAGCAGCTTAGTGACCTACGAGCAGTACTTC. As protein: CASSLVTYEQYF.

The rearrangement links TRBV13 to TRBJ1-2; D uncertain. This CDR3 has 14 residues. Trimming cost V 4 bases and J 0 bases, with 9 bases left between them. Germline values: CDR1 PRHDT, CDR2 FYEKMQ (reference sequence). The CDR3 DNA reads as TGTGCCAGCAGCTCAAGAACAGCTAACTATGGCTACACCTTC. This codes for CASSSRTANYGYTF.

CDR3 nucleotides: TGCGCCAGCAGCATCGAGGGGGGCCGAGGCGTGGGGGATACGCAGTATTTT. It specifies CASSIEGGRGVGDTQYF. The rearrangement joins TRBV4-1 to TRBJ2-3; perhaps D is TRBD1 or TRBD2 (6 bases each). In germline, CDR1 is MGHRA, CDR2 YSYEKL. V was clipped by 5 bases and J by 6 bases, with 24 bases between them. The CDR3 covers 17 residues.

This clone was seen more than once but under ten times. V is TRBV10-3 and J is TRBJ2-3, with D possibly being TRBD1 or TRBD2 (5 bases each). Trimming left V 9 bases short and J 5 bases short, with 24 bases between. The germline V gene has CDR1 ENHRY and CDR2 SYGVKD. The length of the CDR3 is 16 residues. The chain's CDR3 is CAITHGTAQGQDTQYF. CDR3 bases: TGTGCCATTACACACGGGACCGCACAAGGCCAAGATACGCAGTATTTT.

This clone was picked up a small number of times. The CDR3 here is CASNRDRGYEQYF. As DNA, the CDR3 is TGTGCCAGCAACCGGGACAGGGGCTACGAGCAGTACTTC. The chain is built from TRBV2 and TRBJ2-7; 10 nucleotides agree with TRBD1. Germline CDR1 and CDR2: SNHLY and FYNNEI. This CDR3 has 13 amino acids. With 7 bases clipped from V and 3 bases from J, the junction kept 3 bases outside the gene matches.

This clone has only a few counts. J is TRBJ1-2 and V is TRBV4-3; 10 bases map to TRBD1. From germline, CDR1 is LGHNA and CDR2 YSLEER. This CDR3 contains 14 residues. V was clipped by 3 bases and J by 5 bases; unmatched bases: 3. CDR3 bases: TGCGCCAGCAGCCAGGGACAGGGGTCATATGGCTACACCTTC. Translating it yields CASSQGQGSYGYTF.